The source of this TCR beta chain is a study of blood T cell repertoires in COVID-19. Study as a whole: Researchers got acute and convalescent COVID-19 samples from the United States, Italy and Spain. PBMCs, B-cell-depleted T cells, or T cells provided the cDNA or gDNA that made up the material.

The CDR3 totals 16 residues. Germline CDR1 is MNHNS and CDR2 is SASEGT. V lost 3 bases to trimming and J lost 8 bases, with 20 bases between them. This clone was detected many times. Clones were sequenced by immunoSEQ multiplex PCR, and TCRdb holds only the in-frame ones, with some missing. The table shows around 180,000 clones, with more than 70% occurring only once. The chain combines TRBV6-1 with TRBJ2-1; a weak D match, TRBD1 (6 bases). The sample was peripheral blood. This sequence originates from a person between 65 and 80 years old with COVID-19, enrolled during active disease. The CDR3 coding sequence is TGTGCCAGCAGTGAGGGAGTGGGGGCTGGTGGTGATGAGCAGTTCTTC. Amino acids: CASSEGVGAGGDEQFF.